This entry lists 29 T cell receptor beta chains sequenced from one sample in a study of blood T cell repertoires in COVID-19. Assay: immunoSEQ multiplex PCR; the TCRdb copy retains only in-frame clones and omits some. Here the sample spans under 300,000 clones, 86% being singletons. Sequenced sample: peripheral blood. The receptor source for this set is a woman aged 25 to 45 with active or convalescent COVID-19.

This clone was found a few times. The chain is built from TRBV27 and TRBJ1-6, with a tentative D call TRBD1 (6 bases). V lost 3 bases and J lost 7, with 10 bases in between. The CDR3 sequence is 14 residues long. Germline V CDR1 and CDR2: MNHEY, SMNVEV (reference sequence). CDR3 sequence reads: CASSFSGANSPLHF. The DNA for the CDR3 is TGTGCCAGCAGTTTTTCAGGGGCCAATTCACCCCTCCACTTT.

This clone has more than one count but fewer than ten. The CDR3 region is CASSSRAGARPETQYF. The CDR3 bases are TGTGCCAGCAGCTCCCGAGCGGGCGCCCGGCCAGAGACCCAGTACTTC. The chain has TRBV6-6 and TRBJ2-5, with D possibly TRBD2 on 6 matching bases. V lost 6 bases and J lost 4, with 21 bases in between. CDR1 and CDR2 (germline): MNHNY, SVGAGI (reference sequence). The length of the CDR3 is 16 residues.

The rearrangement joins TRBV21-1 to TRBJ1-2; the table assigns TRBD1, which was not confirmed against the DNA. TRBV21-1 is termed a pseudogene. This CDR3 has 19 residues. CDR3 sequence reads: CASSKERATGSPQAYGYTF. The DNA for the CDR3 is TGTGCCAGCAGCAAAGAGAGGGCGACAGGCTCGCCCCAGGCTTATGGCTACACCTTC.

The rearrangement links TRBV19 to TRBJ1-5, with D maybe TRBD1 (5 bases). Germline V gives CDR1 LNHDA, CDR2 SQIVND (reference sequence). Between the trimmed V and J ends, which lost 5 bases and 1 base, there was a span of 12 bases. The CDR3 contains 15 residues. DNA for the CDR3: TGTGCCAGTAGTGGGGCAGGGTGGAGCAATCAGCCCCAGCATTTT. Residues: CASSGAGWSNQPQHF.

The genes are TRBV6-5 and TRBJ1-5, with 7 bases identical to TRBD1. The CDR3 runs to 14 residues. Unmatched junction bases numbered 2, after V lost 5 bases and J lost 1 base. Germline assignment: CDR1 MNHEY and CDR2 SVGAGI. CDR3 in DNA: TGTGCCAGCAGTCGACAGGGAAGCAATCAGCCCCAGCATTTT. Residues: CASSRQGSNQPQHF.

The chain uses TRBV4-3 and TRBJ2-1; the match to TRBD2 covers 8 bases. The CDR3 is made up of 15 amino acids. V lost 3 bases, J lost 2 bases, and 3 bases stayed unmatched. Germline CDR1 and CDR2: LGHNA and YSLEER. The CDR3 sequence: CASSQSGGAYNEQFF. The CDR3 nucleotides read TGCGCCAGCAGCCAGAGCGGGGGAGCCTACAATGAGCAGTTCTTC.

CDR3 DNA: TGCAGCGCTCTCGGAGGGGAAACGTACCAAGAGACCCAGTACTTC. It translates to CSALGGETYQETQYF. The chain uses TRBV29-1 and TRBJ2-5; D might be TRBD2 (6 bases). The CDR3 length is 15 residues. Germline assignment: CDR1 SQVTM and CDR2 ANQGSEA. V was trimmed by 7 bases and J by 0 bases, leaving 18 bases between them.

CDR3 protein: CASSQALGEGDSNQPQHF. As DNA, the CDR3 is TGTGCCAGCAGCCAAGCCCTGGGGGAGGGTGATAGCAATCAGCCCCAGCATTTT. The chain joins TRBV3-1 (or the pseudogene TRBV3-2) to TRBJ1-5, with D possibly being TRBD1 (5 bases). Trimming cost V 1 base and J 0 bases, with 16 bases left between them. The CDR3 contains 18 residues. CDR1 is LGHDT, CDR2 YNNKEL, per germline (reference sequence).

This clone was recorded a few times. The chain joins TRBV27 to TRBJ2-7, with 9 bases identical to TRBD1. CDR3 length: 16 amino acids. Losses at the gene ends were 6 bases for V and 1 base for J; bases not matched to a gene: 10. Germline CDR1 is MNHEY and CDR2 is SMNVEV (reference sequence). The CDR3 region is CASSLTGQGRSYEQYF. The CDR3 coding sequence is TGTGCCAGCAGCCTTACAGGACAGGGGCGGTCCTACGAGCAGTACTTC.

The chain is built from TRBV29-1 and TRBJ1-4; TRBD1 agrees at 8 bases. Germline V gives CDR1 SQVTM, CDR2 ANQGSEA. V lost 6 bases to trimming and J lost 7 bases; unmatched junction nucleotides: 7. The CDR3 has 13 amino acids. The CDR3 DNA sequence: TGCAGCGTAGAATTGGACAGGGCTGAAAAACTGTTTTTT. This translates into CSVELDRAEKLFF.

V and J are TRBV19 and TRBJ2-3; D remains ambiguous. Germline CDR1 reads LNHDA; CDR2 reads SQIVND (reference sequence). The CDR3 extends over 13 amino acids. V was shortened by 6 bases and J by 0 bases, with 7 bases between the two germline ends. The CDR3 loop reads CASSLLSTDTQYF. The CDR3 DNA sequence: TGTGCCAGTAGCCTCTTAAGCACAGATACGCAGTATTTT.

This clone was picked up a small number of times. This chain connects TRBV10-2 to TRBJ1-2, with 8 bases identical to TRBD1. After removal of 6 bases from V and 4 bases from J, the junction contained 10 bases not matched to a gene. Germline V gene data show CDR1 as WSHSY and CDR2 as SAAADI. This CDR3 spans 15 amino acids. CDR3 coding DNA: TGCGCCAGCAGGGACATGGACAGGGAGCCCTATGGCTACACCTTC. It translates to CASRDMDREPYGYTF.

The chain combines TRBV27 with TRBJ2-7; 7 bases are a match to TRBD1. With V trimmed by 4 bases and J by 3 bases, 3 bases remained unmatched. The CDR3 runs to 13 residues. Germline CDR1 reads MNHEY; CDR2 reads SMNVEV (reference sequence). The CDR3, as DNA: TGTGCCAGCAGTTGGGACAGACGCTACGAGCAGTACTTC. Amino acids: CASSWDRRYEQYF.

This rearrangement joins TRBV25-1 to TRBJ1-1; the match to TRBD1 covers 10 bases. The CDR3 contains 15 residues. Germline V gene data show CDR1 as MGHDK and CDR2 as SYGVNS. V gave up 4 bases and J gave up 3 bases; unmatched junction bases: 5. CDR3 nucleotide sequence: TGTGCCAGCAGTGCCGGGACAGGGGACTACACTGAAGCTTTCTTT. Amino acid sequence: CASSAGTGDYTEAFF.

V gene TRBV5-1 combines with J gene TRBJ1-2; possible D gene TRBD1, 6 bases. V was pared by 3 bases and J by 12 bases, with 24 bases between. Germline CDR1 and CDR2: SGHRS and YFSETQ. The CDR3 loop spans 15 amino acids. The CDR3 sequence is CASSSKAGAQVQNTF. CDR3 DNA sequence: TGCGCCAGCAGCTCGAAAGCGGGGGCGCAAGTCCAGAACACCTTC.

V gene TRBV4-3 combines with J gene TRBJ1-2; D remains ambiguous. V lost 4 bases to trimming and J lost 3 bases, with 9 bases between them. This CDR3 is 13 amino acids long. The germline V gene has CDR1 LGHNA and CDR2 YSLEER. The chain's CDR3 is CASSPQDHYGYTF. CDR3 sequence (DNA): TGCGCCAGCAGCCCCCAGGATCACTATGGCTACACCTTC.

The gene calls are TRBV19 and TRBJ1-4; D is ambiguous. This CDR3 is built from 11 residues. The V gene lost 9 bases and the J gene lost 12 bases, with 14 bases spanning the gap. In germline, CDR1 is LNHDA, CDR2 SQIVND (reference sequence). CDR3 sequence reads: CASQEGSELFF. The CDR3 DNA follows: TGTGCCAGCCAAGAGGGTTCCGAACTGTTTTTT.

The chain combines TRBV5-1 with TRBJ2-7, with D possibly being TRBD2 (6 bases). The germline V gene encodes CDR1 SGHRS and CDR2 YFSETQ. V was trimmed by 0 bases and J by 0 bases, leaving 16 bases between them. CDR3 size: 17 residues. In DNA form, the CDR3 reads TGCGCCAGCAGCTTGGCGCCCCGGGACGGGAGCTCCTACGAGCAGTACTTC. Translation gives CASSLAPRDGSSYEQYF.

This chain uses TRBV27 with TRBJ1-1; D remains unclear. Trimming took 2 bases from V and 1 from J, leaving 5 bases between them. This CDR3 has 13 amino acids. Germline CDR1 reads MNHEY; CDR2 reads SMNVEV (reference sequence). The CDR3 spells CASSLLGNTEAFF. CDR3 sequence (DNA): TGTGCCAGCAGTTTACTCGGGAACACTGAAGCTTTCTTT.

The rearrangement joins TRBV5-1 to TRBJ1-1, with 8 positions matching TRBD1. The CDR3 is 17 amino acids. CDR1 SGHRS and CDR2 YFSETQ come from the germline V gene. After removal of 2 bases from V and 0 bases from J, the junction contained 9 bases not matched to a gene. The CDR3 region is CASSFLGAGGVNTEAFF. CDR3 in DNA: TGCGCCAGCAGCTTTTTGGGGGCAGGGGGCGTGAACACTGAAGCTTTCTTT.

The chain links TRBV5-5 to TRBJ2-7; 8 nucleotides agree with TRBD1. This CDR3 is 15 amino acids long. V shed 3 bases and J 4 bases; nucleotides not matched to a gene: 9. Germline CDR1 reads SGHKS; CDR2 reads YYEKEE (reference sequence). The CDR3 DNA is TGTGCCAGCAGCTACACTACCGGGACAGGATACGAGCAGTACTTC. Translated, it gives CASSYTTGTGYEQYF.

The chain links TRBV7-3 to TRBJ1-2; 9 nucleotides line up with TRBD1. V shed 4 bases and J 8 bases; nucleotides not matched to a gene: 8. CDR1 is SGHTA, CDR2 FQGTGA, per germline. The CDR3 length is 14 residues. The DNA of the CDR3 is TGTGCCAGCAGCTCCGGGACAGGGTTAGGGGGCTACACCTTC. Its protein product is CASSSGTGLGGYTF.

The chain carries TRBV6-5 and TRBJ1-5; D possibly corresponds to TRBD1 (5 bases). This CDR3 contains 14 residues. Trimming removed 8 bases at V and 7 bases at J, with 18 bases between. Germline CDR1 and CDR2: MNHEY and SVGAGI. The CDR3 DNA is TGTGCCAGCGGGAGGACATGGGAGGTACAGCCCCAGCATTTT. This translates into CASGRTWEVQPQHF.

The chain uses TRBV7-2 and TRBJ1-3; a weak D match, TRBD1 (5 bases). V was clipped by 2 bases and J by 0 bases, with 14 bases between them. Germline V gene sequence: CDR1 SGHTA, CDR2 FQGNSA. CDR3 length: 17 amino acids. The chain's CDR3 is CASSLLGRLSSGNTIYF. CDR3 DNA: TGTGCCAGCAGCTTATTGGGGCGCCTGAGCTCTGGAAACACCATATATTTT.

This clone was detected only a few times. J is TRBJ1-1 and V is TRBV18; TRBD1 agrees at 9 bases. The CDR3 consists of 14 residues. The V gene end was trimmed by 3 bases and the J gene end by 5 bases; junction bases not matched to a gene: 4. CDR1 KGHSH and CDR2 LQKENI come from the germline V gene. The CDR3 DNA follows: TGTGCCAGCTCACCGGGACAGGGTAAAACTGAAGCTTTCTTT. Amino acids: CASSPGQGKTEAFF.

The rearrangement links TRBV10-3 to TRBJ2-6; D is perhaps TRBD1 (6 bases). Germline loops: CDR1 ENHRY, CDR2 SYGVKD. This CDR3 is built from 24 residues. Trimming shortened V by 7 bases and J by 0 bases, and 37 bases separated the two germline ends. The CDR3 region is CAIIVKVCLWAGVNPSSGANVLTF. CDR3 nucleotides: TGTGCCATCATAGTTAAGGTTTGCCTTTGGGCAGGGGTTAACCCTAGCTCTGGGGCCAACGTCCTGACTTTC.

V gene TRBV19 combines with J gene TRBJ1-5, with unresolved D. This CDR3 comprises 14 residues. Germline CDR1 and CDR2: LNHDA and SQIVND (reference sequence). V dropped 7 bases and J dropped 0 bases, with 10 bases sitting between them. The CDR3 bases are TGTGCCAGTACCTCCCGAGGTAGCAATCAGCCCCAGCATTTT. The encoded protein is CASTSRGSNQPQHF.

Remarks on this clone: The sample carries other DNA sequences with the same CDR3. J is TRBJ1-5 and V is TRBV19, with 10 bases matching TRBD1. The CDR3 contains 16 residues. J lost 0 bases, V lost 3 bases, and 2 bases had no gene match. Germline CDR1 is LNHDA and CDR2 is SQIVND (reference sequence). The CDR3 loop reads CASSIGTGDSNQPQHF. The CDR3 nucleotides read TGTGCCAGTAGTATCGGGACAGGGGATAGCAATCAGCCCCAGCATTTT.

This clone was recorded only once. The CDR3 reads CASSSPGIGNTIYF. CDR3 nucleotide sequence: TGTGCCAGCAGCTCACCGGGGATTGGAAACACCATATATTTT. This chain joins TRBV7-9 and TRBJ1-3; D remains ambiguous. V lost 4 bases and J lost 3, with 10 bases in between. The CDR3 runs to 14 residues. Germline V lookup: CDR1 SEHNR, CDR2 FQNEAQ (reference sequence).